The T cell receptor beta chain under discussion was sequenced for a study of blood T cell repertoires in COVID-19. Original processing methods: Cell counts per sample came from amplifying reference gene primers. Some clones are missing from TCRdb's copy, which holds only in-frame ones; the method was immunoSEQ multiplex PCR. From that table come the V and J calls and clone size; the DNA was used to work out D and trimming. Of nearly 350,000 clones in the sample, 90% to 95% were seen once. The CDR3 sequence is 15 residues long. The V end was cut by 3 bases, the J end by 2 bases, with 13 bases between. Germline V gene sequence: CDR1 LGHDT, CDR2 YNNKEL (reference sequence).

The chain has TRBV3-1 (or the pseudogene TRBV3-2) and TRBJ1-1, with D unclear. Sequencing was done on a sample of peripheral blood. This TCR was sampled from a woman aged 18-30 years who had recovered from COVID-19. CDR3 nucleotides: TGTGCCAGCAGCCAGGTGGCAGGAACTAACACTGAAGCTTTCTTT. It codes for CASSQVAGTNTEAFF.